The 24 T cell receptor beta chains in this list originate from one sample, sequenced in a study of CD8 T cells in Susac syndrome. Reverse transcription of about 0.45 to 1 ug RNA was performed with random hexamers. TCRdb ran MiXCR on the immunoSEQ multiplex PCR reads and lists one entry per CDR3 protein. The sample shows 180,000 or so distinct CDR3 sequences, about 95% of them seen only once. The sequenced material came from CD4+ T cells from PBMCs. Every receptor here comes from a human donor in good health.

The CDR3 nucleotides are TGCAGTGCTAGCGTAGCGGGGGTCTACAATGAGCAGTTCTTC. Its protein product is CSASVAGVYNEQFF. The chain uses TRBV20-1 and TRBJ2-1; 9 nucleotides agree with TRBD2. J gave up 3 bases and V 3 bases, and 3 bases lay outside the gene matches. Per germline, CDR1 DFQATT and CDR2 SNEGSKA (reference sequence). The CDR3 loop spans 14 amino acids.

CDR3 sequence reads: CASSADRDYGYTF. CDR3 DNA: TGCGCCAGCAGCGCCGACAGGGACTATGGCTACACCTTC. The rearrangement joins TRBV5-1 to TRBJ1-2; 7 positions agree with TRBD1. The CDR3 has 13 amino acids. The V gene's germline CDR1 is SGHRS and CDR2 YFSETQ. The V gene end was trimmed by 4 bases and the J gene end by 3 bases; junction bases not matched to a gene: 3.

CDR3 DNA: TGTGCCAGCAGTTATCTGCCCAGCGCGACTTACGAGCAGTACTTC. Amino acid sequence: CASSYLPSATYEQYF. The chain is built from TRBV27 and TRBJ2-7; D gene ambiguous. Germline-derived CDR1 and CDR2 are MNHEY and SMNVEV (reference sequence). The CDR3 consists of 15 residues. The V and J ends lost 4 bases and 4 bases respectively, with 17 bases between them.

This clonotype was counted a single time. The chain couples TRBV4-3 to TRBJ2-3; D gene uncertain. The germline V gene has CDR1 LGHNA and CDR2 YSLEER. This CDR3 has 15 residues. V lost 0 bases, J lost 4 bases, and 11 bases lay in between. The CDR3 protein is CASSQESGLADTQYF. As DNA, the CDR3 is TGCGCCAGCAGCCAAGAATCCGGATTGGCAGATACGCAGTATTTT.

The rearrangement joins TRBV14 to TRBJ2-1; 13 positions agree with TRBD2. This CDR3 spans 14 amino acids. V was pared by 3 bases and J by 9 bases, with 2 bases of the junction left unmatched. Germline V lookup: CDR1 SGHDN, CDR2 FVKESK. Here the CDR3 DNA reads TGTGCCAGCAGCCATGGACTAGCGGGAGTTGAGCAGTTCTTC. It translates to CASSHGLAGVEQFF. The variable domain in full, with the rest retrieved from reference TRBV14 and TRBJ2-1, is EAGVTQFPSHSVIEKGQTVTLRCDPISGHDNLYWYRRVMGKEIKFLLHFVKESKQDESGMPNNRFLAERTGGTYSTLKVQPAELEDSGVYFCASSHGLAGVEQFFGPGTRLTVL.

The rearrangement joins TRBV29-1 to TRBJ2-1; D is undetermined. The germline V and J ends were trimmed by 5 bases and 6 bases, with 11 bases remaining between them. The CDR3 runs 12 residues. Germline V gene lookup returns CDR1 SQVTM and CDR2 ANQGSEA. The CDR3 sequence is CSVKVYLNEQFF. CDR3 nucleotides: TGCAGCGTTAAGGTATACCTCAATGAGCAGTTCTTC.

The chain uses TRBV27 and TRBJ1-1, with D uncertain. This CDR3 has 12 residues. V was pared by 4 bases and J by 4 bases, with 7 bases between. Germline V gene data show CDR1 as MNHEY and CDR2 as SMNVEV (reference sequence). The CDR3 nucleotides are TGTGCCAGCAGTTCCAGCGCCACTGAAGCTTTCTTT. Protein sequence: CASSSSATEAFF.

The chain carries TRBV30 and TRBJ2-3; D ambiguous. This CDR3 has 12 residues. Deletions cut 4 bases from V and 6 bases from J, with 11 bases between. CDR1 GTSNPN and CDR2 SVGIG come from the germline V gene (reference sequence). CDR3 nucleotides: TGTGCCTGGAACACCTTAGTCGATACGCAGTATTTT. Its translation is CAWNTLVDTQYF.

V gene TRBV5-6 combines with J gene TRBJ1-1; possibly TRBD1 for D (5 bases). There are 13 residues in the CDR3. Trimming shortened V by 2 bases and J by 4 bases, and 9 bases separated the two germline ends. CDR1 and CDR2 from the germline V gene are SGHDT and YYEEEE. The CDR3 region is CASSFGTSTEAFF. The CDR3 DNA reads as TGTGCCAGCAGCTTCGGGACGAGCACTGAAGCTTTCTTT. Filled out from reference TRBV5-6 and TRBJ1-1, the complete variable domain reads DAGVTQSPTHLIKTRGQQVTLRCSPKSGHDTVSWYQQALGQGPQFIFQYYEEEERQRGNFPDRFSGHQFPNYSSELNVNALLLGDSALYLCASSFGTSTEAFFGQGTRLTVV.

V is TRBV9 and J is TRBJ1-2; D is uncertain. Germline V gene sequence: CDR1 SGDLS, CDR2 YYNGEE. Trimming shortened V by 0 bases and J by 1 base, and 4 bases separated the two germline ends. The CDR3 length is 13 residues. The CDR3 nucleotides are TGTGCCAGCAGCGTAGAGGATAACTATGGCTACACCTTC. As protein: CASSVEDNYGYTF.

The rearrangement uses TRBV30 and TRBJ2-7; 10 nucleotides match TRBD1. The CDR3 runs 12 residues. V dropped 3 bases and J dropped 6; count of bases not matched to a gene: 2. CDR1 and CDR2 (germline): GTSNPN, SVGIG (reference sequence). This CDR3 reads CAWRRQGAEQYF. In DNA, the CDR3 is TGTGCCTGGAGAAGACAGGGGGCCGAGCAGTACTTC.

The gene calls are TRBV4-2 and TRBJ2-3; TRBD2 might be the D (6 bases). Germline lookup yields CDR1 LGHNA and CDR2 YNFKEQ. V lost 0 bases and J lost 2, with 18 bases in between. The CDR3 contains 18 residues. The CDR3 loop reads CASSQDFGFSGNTDTQYF. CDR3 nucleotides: TGTGCCAGCAGCCAAGATTTCGGTTTTAGCGGAAACACAGATACGCAGTATTTT.

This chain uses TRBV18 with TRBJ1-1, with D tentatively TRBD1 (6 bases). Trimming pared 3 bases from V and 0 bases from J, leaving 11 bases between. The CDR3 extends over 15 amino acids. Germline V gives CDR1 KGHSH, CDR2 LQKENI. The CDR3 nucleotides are TGTGCCAGCTCACCTCGTGGGGACATGAACACTGAAGCTTTCTTT. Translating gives CASSPRGDMNTEAFF.

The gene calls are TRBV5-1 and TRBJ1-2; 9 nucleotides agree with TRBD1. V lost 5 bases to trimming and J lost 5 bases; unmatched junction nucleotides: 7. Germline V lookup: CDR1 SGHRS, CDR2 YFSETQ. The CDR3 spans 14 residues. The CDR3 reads CASRPTGGNYGYTF. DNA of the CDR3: TGCGCCAGCAGACCGACAGGGGGTAATTATGGCTACACCTTC.

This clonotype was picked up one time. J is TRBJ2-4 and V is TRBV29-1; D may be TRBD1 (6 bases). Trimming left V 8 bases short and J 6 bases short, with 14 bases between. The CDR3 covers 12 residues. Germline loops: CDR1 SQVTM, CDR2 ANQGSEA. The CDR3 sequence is CSLVDSVNIQYF. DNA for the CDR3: TGCAGCCTTGTGGACAGCGTAAACATTCAGTACTTC.

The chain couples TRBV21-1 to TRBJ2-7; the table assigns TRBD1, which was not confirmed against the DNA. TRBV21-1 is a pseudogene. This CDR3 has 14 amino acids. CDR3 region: CASRMGDYSYEQYF. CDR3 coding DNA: TGTGCCAGCAGAATGGGGGATTACTCCTACGAGCAGTACTTC.

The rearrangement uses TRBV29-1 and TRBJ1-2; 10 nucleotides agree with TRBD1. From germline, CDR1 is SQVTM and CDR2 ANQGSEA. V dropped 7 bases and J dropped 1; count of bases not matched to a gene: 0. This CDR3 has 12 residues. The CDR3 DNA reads TGCAGCGGGACAGGGGGTAACTATGGCTACACCTTC. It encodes CSGTGGNYGYTF.

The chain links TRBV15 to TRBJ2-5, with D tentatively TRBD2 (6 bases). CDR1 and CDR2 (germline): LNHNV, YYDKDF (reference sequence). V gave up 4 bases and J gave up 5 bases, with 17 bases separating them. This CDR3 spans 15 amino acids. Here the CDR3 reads CATSTRLDGWETQYF. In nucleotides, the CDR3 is TGTGCCACCAGCACCCGACTAGACGGTTGGGAGACCCAGTACTTC. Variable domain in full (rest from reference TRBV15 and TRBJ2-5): DAMVIQNPRYQVTQFGKPVTLSCSQTLNHNVMYWYQQKSSQAPKLLFHYYDKDFNNEADTPDNFQSRRPNTSFCFLDIRSPGLGDTAMYLCATSTRLDGWETQYFGPGTRLLVL.

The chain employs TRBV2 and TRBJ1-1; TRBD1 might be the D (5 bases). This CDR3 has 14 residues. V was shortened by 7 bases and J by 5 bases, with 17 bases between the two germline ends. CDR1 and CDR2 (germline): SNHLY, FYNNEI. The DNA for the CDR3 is TGTGCCAGCACCCCTGGGACGTTGGGGACTGAAGCTTTCTTT. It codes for CASTPGTLGTEAFF.

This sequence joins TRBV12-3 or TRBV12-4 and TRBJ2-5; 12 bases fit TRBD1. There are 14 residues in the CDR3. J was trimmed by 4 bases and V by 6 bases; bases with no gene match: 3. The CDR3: CASRGTGGRETQYF. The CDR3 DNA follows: TGTGCCAGCAGGGGGACAGGGGGCAGAGAGACCCAGTACTTC.

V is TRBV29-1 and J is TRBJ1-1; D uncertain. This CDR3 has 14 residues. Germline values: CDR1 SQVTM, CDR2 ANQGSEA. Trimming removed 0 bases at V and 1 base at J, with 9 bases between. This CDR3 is CSVEDRWPNTEAFF. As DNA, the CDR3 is TGCAGCGTTGAAGATCGGTGGCCGAACACTGAAGCTTTCTTT.

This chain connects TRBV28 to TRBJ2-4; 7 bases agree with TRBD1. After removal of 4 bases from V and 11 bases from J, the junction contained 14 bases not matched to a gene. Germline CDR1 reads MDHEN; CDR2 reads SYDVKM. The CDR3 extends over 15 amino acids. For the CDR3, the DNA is TGTGCCAGCAGTTCCTTAGGGGACAGCGCAGTAGTTCAGTACTTC. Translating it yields CASSSLGDSAVVQYF.

The CDR3 loop reads CSAPEGVRGYTF. The CDR3 nucleotides are TGCAGTGCCCCGGAGGGGGTCCGTGGCTACACCTTC. The V gene is TRBV20-1, the J gene TRBJ1-2; TRBD1 is a possible D gene (6 bases). Germline V CDR1 and CDR2: DFQATT, SNEGSKA (reference sequence). CDR3 length: 12 residues. V was cut by 6 bases and J by 7 bases, with 15 bases left in between.

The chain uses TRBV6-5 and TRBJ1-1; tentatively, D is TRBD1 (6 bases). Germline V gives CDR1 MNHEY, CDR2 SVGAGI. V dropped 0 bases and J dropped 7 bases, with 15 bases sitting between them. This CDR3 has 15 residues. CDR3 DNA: TGTGCCAGCAGTTACTCGGAGGGGGTTTTGGGTGAAGCTTTCTTT. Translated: CASSYSEGVLGEAFF.